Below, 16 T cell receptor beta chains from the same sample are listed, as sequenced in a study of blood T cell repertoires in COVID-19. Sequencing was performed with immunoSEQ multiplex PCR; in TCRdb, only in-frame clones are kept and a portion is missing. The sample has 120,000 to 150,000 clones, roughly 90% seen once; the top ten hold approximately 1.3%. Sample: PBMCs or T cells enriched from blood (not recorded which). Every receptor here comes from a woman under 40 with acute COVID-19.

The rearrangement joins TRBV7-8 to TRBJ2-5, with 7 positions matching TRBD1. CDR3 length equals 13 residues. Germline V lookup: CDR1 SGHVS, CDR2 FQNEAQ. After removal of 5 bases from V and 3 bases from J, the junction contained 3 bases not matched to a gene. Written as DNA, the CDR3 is TGTGCCAGCAGCCGAGGACAGGAAGAGACCCAGTACTTC. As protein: CASSRGQEETQYF.

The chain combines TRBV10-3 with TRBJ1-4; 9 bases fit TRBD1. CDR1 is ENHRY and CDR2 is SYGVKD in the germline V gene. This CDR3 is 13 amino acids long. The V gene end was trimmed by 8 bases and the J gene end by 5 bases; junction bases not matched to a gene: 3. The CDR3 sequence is CAIGTGKNEKLFF. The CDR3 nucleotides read TGTGCCATCGGGACAGGGAAGAATGAAAAACTGTTTTTT.

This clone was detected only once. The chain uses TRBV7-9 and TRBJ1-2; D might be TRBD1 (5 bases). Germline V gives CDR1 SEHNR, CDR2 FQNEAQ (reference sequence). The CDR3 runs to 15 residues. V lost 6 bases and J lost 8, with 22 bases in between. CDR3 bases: TGTGCCAGCAGTCAAGAGGAGGGATCGAGGGGCGGCTACACCTTC. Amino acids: CASSQEEGSRGGYTF.

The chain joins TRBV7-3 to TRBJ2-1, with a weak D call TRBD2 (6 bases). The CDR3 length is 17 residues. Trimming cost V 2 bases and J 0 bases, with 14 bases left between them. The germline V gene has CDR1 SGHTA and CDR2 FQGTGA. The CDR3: CASSLFPSVSSYNEQFF. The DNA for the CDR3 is TGTGCCAGCAGCTTATTTCCTAGCGTCAGCTCCTACAATGAGCAGTTCTTC.

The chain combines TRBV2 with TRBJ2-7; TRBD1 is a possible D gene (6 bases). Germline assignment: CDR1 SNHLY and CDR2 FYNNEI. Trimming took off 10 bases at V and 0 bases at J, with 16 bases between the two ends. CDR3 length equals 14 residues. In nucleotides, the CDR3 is TGTGCCACCCAAGGGGGAGCCTTCTCCTACGAGCAGTACTTC. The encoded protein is CATQGGAFSYEQYF.

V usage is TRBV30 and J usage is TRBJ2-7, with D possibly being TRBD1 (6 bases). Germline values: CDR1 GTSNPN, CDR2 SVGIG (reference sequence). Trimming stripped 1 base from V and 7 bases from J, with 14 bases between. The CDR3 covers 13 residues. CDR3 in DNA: TGTGCCTGGAGTGCTCTACTCACAGGGGAGCAGTACTTC. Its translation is CAWSALLTGEQYF.

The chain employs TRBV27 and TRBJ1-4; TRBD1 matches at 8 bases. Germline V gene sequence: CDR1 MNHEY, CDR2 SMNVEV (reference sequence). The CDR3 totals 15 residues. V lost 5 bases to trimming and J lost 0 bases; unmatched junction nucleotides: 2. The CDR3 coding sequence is TGTGCCAGCAGTCCGACAGGGGCAACTAATGAAAAACTGTTTTTT. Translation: CASSPTGATNEKLFF. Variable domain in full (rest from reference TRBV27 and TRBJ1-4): EAQVTQNPRYLITVTGKKLTVTCSQNMNHEYMSWYRQDPGLGLRQIYYSMNVEVTDKGDVPEGYKVSRKEKRNFPLILESPSPNQTSLYFCASSPTGATNEKLFFGSGTQLSVL.

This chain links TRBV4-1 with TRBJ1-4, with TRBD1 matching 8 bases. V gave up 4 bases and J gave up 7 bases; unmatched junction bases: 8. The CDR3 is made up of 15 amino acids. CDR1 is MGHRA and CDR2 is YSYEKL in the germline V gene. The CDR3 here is CASSPRQGLGEKLFF. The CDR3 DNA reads TGCGCCAGCAGCCCGCGACAGGGGTTGGGTGAAAAACTGTTTTTT.

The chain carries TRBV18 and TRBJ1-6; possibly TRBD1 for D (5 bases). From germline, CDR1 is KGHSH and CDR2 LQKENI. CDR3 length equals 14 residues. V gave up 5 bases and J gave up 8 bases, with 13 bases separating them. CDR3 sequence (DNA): TGTGCCAGCTCAAAATCGGGGGGAGATTCACCCCTCCACTTT. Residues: CASSKSGGDSPLHF.

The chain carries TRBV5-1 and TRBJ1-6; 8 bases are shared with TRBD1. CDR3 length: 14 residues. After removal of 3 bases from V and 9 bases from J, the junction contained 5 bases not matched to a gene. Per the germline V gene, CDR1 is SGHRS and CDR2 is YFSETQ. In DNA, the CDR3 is TGCGCCAGCAGCTCGGACAGGGTCGGTTCACCCCTCCACTTT. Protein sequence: CASSSDRVGSPLHF.

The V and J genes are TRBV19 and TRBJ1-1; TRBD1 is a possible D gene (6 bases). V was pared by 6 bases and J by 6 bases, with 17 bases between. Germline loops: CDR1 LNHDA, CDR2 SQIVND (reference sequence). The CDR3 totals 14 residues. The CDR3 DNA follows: TGTGCCAGTAGCTTGAGGGGGGGAGCGTCTGAAGCTTTCTTT. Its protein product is CASSLRGGASEAFF.

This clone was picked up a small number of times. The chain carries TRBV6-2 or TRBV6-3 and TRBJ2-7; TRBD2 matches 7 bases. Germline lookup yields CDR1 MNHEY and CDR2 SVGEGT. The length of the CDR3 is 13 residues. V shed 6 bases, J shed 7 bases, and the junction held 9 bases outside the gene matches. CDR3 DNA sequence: TGTGCCAGCAGCCCCACTGGGGGGGTAGAGCAGTACTTC. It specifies CASSPTGGVEQYF.

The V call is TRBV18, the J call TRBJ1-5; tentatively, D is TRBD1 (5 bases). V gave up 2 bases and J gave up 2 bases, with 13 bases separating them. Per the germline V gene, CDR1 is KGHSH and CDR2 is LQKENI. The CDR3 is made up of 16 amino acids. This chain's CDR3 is CASSPGVPGGNQPQHF. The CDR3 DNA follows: TGTGCCAGCTCACCAGGGGTCCCGGGGGGCAATCAGCCCCAGCATTTT.

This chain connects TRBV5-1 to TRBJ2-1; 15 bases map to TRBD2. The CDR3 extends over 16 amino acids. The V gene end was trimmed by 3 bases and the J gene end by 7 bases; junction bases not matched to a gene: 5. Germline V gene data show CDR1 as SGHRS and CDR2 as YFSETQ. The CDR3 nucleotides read TGCGCCAGCAGCTCCGGACTAGCGGGAGGGTGGAATGAGCAGTTCTTC. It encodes CASSSGLAGGWNEQFF. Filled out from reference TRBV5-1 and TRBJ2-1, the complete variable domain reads KAGVTQTPRYLIKTRGQQVTLSCSPISGHRSVSWYQQTPGQGLQFLFEYFSETQRNKGNFPGRFSGRQFSNSRSEMNVSTLELGDSALYLCASSSGLAGGWNEQFFGPGTRLTVL.

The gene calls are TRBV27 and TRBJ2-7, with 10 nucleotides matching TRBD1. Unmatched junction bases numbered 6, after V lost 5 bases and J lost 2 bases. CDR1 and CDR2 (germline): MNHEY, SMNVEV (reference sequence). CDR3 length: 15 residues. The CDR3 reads CASSRRTGGTYEQYF. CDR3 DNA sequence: TGTGCCAGCAGTCGCCGGACAGGGGGTACCTACGAGCAGTACTTC.

The CDR3 DNA is TGTGCCAGCAGTACCGGGGAGCTGCACACCGGGGAGCTGTTTTTT. Encoded protein: CASSTGELHTGELFF. The V call is TRBV27, the J call TRBJ2-2, with a possible D match to TRBD2 (5 bases). The CDR3 runs to 15 residues. With 5 bases removed from V and 3 bases from J, the gap between germline ends came to 13 bases. The germline CDR1 and CDR2 sequences are MNHEY and SMNVEV (reference sequence).